This entry lists 7 T cell receptor beta chains sequenced from one sample in a study of vaccination effects on CD4 cells after COVID-19. Some clones are missing from TCRdb's copy, which holds only in-frame ones; the method was immunoSEQ multiplex PCR. Of tens of thousands of clones in the sample, roughly three quarters were seen once. Within the ViraFEST assay, antigen-specific CD4+ T cells underwent expansion with viral peptide pools prior to sequencing. The culture ran for nine to ten days, and then CD4+ T cells were isolated. None of these healthy vaccinees had been infected with SARS-CoV-2 before vaccination. No antigen is known for these receptors. The input for sequencing was CD4+ T cells from PBMCs cultured with HCoV-OC43 spike peptides, taken before COVID-19 vaccination. This sample's subset: HCoV-OC43 spike overlapping peptide pool stimulation. All receptors derive from a human donor who received a COVID-19 vaccine.

The gene calls are TRBV2 and TRBJ1-6, with D possibly being TRBD1 (5 bases). Germline V gene data show CDR1 as SNHLY and CDR2 as FYNNEI. The ends were cut back, 6 bases at V and 8 bases at J, with 23 bases in the middle. The CDR3 spans 17 residues. The CDR3 loop reads CASSLRTPLTKDSPLHF. CDR3 nucleotide sequence: TGTGCCAGCAGCCTCAGGACACCCCTAACGAAGGATTCACCCCTCCACTTT.

The chain combines TRBV19 with TRBJ1-5; the D is unclear. CDR1 LNHDA and CDR2 SQIVND come from the germline V gene (reference sequence). V was cut by 4 bases and J by 4 bases, with 14 bases left in between. The CDR3 has 15 amino acids. The CDR3 DNA reads as TGTGCCAGTAGTAACTTCAGGCAGGAGAATCAGCCCCAGCATTTT. Translating gives CASSNFRQENQPQHF.

V is TRBV7-2 and J is TRBJ2-5, with D possibly being TRBD1 (6 bases). V was clipped by 1 base and J by 7 bases, with 10 bases between them. This CDR3 contains 13 residues. CDR1 and CDR2 from the germline V gene are SGHTA and FQGNSA. This CDR3 is CASSLGDTRTQYF. DNA for the CDR3: TGTGCCAGCAGCTTAGGGGACACGCGGACCCAGTACTTC.

The V call is TRBV18, the J call TRBJ2-1, with D perhaps being TRBD1 or TRBD2 (5 bases each). The CDR3 contains 14 residues. Germline CDR1 KGHSH, CDR2 LQKENI. V shed 3 bases and J shed 5 bases, with 11 bases lying between them. This CDR3 is CASSPQGANNEQFF. CDR3 in DNA: TGTGCCAGCTCACCCCAGGGAGCAAACAATGAGCAGTTCTTC.

The J gene is TRBJ1-3, the V gene TRBV4-1; no firm D call. Germline assignment: CDR1 MGHRA and CDR2 YSYEKL. CDR3 size: 17 residues. Between the trimmed V and J ends, which lost 2 bases and 0 bases, there was a span of 14 bases. The CDR3 DNA reads TGCGCCAGCAGCCAACGCCTTGGGCAGGCCTCTGGAAACACCATATATTTT. Amino acid sequence: CASSQRLGQASGNTIYF.

The chain has TRBV5-1 and TRBJ1-6; D call uncertain. The CDR3 totals 18 residues. Germline V gives CDR1 SGHRS, CDR2 YFSETQ. Trimming took off 0 bases at V and 0 bases at J, with 13 bases between the two ends. The CDR3 DNA reads TGCGCCAGCAGCTTGGGCCACAGCGTAAGCTCCTATAATTCACCCCTCCACTTT. Protein sequence: CASSLGHSVSSYNSPLHF.

The rearrangement uses TRBV6-1 and TRBJ2-2; the match to TRBD2 covers 9 bases. Germline CDR1 and CDR2: MNHNS and SASEGT. V lost 4 bases and J lost 1; bases outside the gene matches: 4. The CDR3 covers 16 residues. CDR3 nucleotides: TGTGCCAGCAGTGTATCGACTAGCGGGAACACCGGGGAGCTGTTTTTT. Translation: CASSVSTSGNTGELFF.